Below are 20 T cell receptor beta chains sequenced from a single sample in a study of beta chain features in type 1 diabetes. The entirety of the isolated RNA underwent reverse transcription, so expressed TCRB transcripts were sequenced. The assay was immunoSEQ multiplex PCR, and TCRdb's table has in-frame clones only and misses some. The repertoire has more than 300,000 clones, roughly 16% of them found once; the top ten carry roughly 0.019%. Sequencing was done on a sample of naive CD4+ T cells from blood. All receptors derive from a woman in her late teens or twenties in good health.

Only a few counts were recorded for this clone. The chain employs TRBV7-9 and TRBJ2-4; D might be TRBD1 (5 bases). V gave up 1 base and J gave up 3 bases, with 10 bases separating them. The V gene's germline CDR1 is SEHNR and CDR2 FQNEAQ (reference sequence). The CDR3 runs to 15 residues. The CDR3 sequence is CASSLEAGFKNIQYF. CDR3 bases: TGTGCCAGCAGCTTAGAGGCAGGGTTCAAAAACATTCAGTACTTC.

The CDR3: CASSSPGERSSYEQYF. The DNA for the CDR3 is TGTGCCAGCAGCTCCCCGGGGGAGCGGAGCTCCTACGAGCAGTACTTC. The V call is TRBV7-2, the J call TRBJ2-7, with D maybe TRBD2 (6 bases). The germline CDR1 and CDR2 sequences are SGHTA and FQGNSA. The CDR3 runs to 16 residues. V was trimmed by 4 bases and J by 0 bases, leaving 16 bases between them.

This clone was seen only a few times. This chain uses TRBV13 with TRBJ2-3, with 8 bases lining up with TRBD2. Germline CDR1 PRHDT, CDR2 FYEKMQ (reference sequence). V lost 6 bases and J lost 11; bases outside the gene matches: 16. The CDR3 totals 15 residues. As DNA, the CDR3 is TGTGCCAGCAGTTACAGCGGGAGCGCGCGGATGAAGCAGTATTTT. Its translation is CASSYSGSARMKQYF.

The CDR3 region has the DNA TGCGCCAGCAGCTTGGGACAGCTCTCTGGAAACACCATATATTTT. It is translated as CASSLGQLSGNTIYF. The gene calls are TRBV5-1 and TRBJ1-3, with a weak D call TRBD1 (5 bases). V dropped 0 bases and J dropped 0 bases, with 7 bases sitting between them. Germline CDR1 SGHRS, CDR2 YFSETQ. The CDR3 has 15 amino acids.

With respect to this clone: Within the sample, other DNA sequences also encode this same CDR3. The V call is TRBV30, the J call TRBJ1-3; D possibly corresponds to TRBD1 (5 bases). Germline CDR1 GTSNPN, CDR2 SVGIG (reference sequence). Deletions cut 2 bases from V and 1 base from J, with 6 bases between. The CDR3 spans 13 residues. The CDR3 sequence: CAWSRGSGNTIYF. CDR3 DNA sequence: TGTGCCTGGAGTAGGGGTTCTGGAAACACCATATATTTT.

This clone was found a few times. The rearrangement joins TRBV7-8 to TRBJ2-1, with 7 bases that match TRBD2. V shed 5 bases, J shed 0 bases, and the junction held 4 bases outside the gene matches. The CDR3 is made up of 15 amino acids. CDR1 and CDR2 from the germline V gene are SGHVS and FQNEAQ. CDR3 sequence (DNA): TGTGCCAGCAGCCTACTAGCGATCTCCTACAATGAGCAGTTCTTC. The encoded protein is CASSLLAISYNEQFF.

CDR3 in DNA: TGTGCCAGCAGTGATAGCGGGAGAGCAAATGAGCAGTTCTTC. It codes for CASSDSGRANEQFF. This sequence joins TRBV6-5 and TRBJ2-1; 9 positions match TRBD2. Germline CDR1 reads MNHEY; CDR2 reads SVGAGI. CDR3 length: 14 residues. V dropped 5 bases and J dropped 7; count of bases not matched to a gene: 6.

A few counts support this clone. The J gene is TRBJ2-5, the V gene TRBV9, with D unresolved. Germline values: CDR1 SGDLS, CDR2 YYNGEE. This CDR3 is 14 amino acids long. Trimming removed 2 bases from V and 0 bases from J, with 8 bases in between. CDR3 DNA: TGTGCCAGCAGCGTGAGCCCGAACCAAGAGACCCAGTACTTC. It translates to CASSVSPNQETQYF.

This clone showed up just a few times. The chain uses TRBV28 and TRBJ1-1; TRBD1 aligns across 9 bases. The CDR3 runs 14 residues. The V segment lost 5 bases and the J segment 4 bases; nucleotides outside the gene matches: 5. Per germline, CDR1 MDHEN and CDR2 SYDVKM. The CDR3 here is CASSRDRAGTEAFF. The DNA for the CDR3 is TGTGCCAGCAGTAGGGACAGGGCAGGCACTGAAGCTTTCTTT.

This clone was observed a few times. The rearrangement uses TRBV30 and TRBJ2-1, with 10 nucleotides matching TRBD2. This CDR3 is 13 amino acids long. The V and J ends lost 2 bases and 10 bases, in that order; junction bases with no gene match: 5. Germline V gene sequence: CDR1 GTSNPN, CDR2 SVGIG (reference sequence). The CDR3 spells CAWSLLAGEEQFF. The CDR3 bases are TGTGCCTGGAGTCTTCTAGCGGGAGAAGAGCAGTTCTTC.

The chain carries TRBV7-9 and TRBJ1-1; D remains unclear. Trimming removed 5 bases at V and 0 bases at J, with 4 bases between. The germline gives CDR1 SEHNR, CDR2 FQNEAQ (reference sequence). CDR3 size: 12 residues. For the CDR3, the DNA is TGTGCCAGCAGCGCGGTGAACACTGAAGCTTTCTTT. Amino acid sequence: CASSAVNTEAFF.

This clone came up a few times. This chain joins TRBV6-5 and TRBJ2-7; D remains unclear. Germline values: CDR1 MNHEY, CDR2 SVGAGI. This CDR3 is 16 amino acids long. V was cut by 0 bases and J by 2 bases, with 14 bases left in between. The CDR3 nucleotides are TGTGCCAGCAGTTACTCGGAGACCGTGAACACCTACGAGCAGTACTTC. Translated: CASSYSETVNTYEQYF.

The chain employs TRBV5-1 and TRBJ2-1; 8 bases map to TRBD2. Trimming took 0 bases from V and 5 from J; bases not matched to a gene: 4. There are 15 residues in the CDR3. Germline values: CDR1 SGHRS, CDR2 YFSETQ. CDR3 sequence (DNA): TGCGCCAGCAGCTTGGCCACAGCGGGAGACAATGAGCAGTTCTTC. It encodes CASSLATAGDNEQFF.

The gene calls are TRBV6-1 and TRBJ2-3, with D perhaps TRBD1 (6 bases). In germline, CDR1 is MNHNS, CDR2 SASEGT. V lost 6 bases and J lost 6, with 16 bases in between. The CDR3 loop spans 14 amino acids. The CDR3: CASRTTGSRDTQYF. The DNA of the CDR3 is TGTGCCAGCAGGACAACAGGGTCAAGGGATACGCAGTATTTT.

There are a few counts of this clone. The CDR3 coding sequence is TGCGCCAGCAGCCAAGATTCCCCGGGATTTGGTTCAGATACGCAGTATTTT. Protein product: CASSQDSPGFGSDTQYF. This chain joins TRBV4-3 and TRBJ2-3; TRBD2 is a possible D gene (5 bases). The CDR3 consists of 17 residues. Between the trimmed V and J ends, which lost 0 bases and 4 bases, there was a span of 17 bases. Germline V lookup: CDR1 LGHNA, CDR2 YSLEER.

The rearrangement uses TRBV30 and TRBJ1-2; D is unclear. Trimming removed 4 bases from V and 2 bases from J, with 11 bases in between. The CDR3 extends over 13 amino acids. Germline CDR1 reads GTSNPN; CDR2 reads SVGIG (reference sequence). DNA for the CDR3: TGTGCCTGGATCTCCGGGAGAAACTATGGCTACACCTTC. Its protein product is CAWISGRNYGYTF.

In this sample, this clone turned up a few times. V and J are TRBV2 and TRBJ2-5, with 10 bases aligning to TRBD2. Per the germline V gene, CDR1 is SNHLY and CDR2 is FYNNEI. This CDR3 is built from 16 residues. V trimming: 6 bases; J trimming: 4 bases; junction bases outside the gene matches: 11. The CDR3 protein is CASRAGWTSGGETQYF. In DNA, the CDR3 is TGTGCCAGCAGGGCCGGCTGGACTAGCGGCGGAGAGACCCAGTACTTC.

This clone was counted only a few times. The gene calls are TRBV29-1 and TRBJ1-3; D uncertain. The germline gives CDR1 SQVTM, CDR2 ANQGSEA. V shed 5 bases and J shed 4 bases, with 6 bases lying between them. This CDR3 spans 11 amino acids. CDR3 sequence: CSVLSGNTIYF. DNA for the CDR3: TGCAGCGTTCTATCGGGAAACACCATATATTTT.

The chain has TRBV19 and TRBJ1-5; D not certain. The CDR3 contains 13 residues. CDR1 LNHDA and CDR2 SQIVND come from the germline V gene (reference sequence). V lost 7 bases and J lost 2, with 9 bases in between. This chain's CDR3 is CASKKGGNQPQHF. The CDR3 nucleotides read TGTGCCAGTAAAAAGGGAGGCAATCAGCCCCAGCATTTT.

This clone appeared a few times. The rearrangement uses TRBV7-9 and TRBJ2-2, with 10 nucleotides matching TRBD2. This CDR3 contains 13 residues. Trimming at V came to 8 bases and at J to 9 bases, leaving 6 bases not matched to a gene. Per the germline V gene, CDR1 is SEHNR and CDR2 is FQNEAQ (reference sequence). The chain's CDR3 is CASPGLARRELFF. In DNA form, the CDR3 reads TGTGCCAGCCCGGGACTAGCGCGCAGGGAGCTGTTTTTT.